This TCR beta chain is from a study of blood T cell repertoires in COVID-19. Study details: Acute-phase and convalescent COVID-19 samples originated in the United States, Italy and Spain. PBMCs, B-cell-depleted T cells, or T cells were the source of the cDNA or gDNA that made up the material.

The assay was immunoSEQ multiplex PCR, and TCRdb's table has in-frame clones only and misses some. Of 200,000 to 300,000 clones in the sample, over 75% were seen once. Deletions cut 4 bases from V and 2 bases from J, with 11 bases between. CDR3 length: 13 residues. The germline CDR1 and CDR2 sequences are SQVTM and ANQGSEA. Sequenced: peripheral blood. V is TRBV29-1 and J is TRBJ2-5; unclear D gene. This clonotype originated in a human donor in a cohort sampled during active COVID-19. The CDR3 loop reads CSVVIGRQETQYF. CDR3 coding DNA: TGCAGCGTTGTTATCGGCAGGCAAGAGACCCAGTACTTC.